The next 30 T cell receptor beta chains were all read from a single sample in a study of blood T cell repertoires in COVID-19. The protocol was immunoSEQ multiplex PCR, while the TCRdb copy is restricted to in-frame clones and leaves out a portion. The data contain 150,000 to 200,000 clones, 70% to 90% of them singletons. Specimen: peripheral blood. Source of these receptors: a man between 65 and 85 years old with active or convalescent COVID-19.

This rearrangement joins TRBV27 to TRBJ2-1; 8 nucleotides match TRBD1. Trimming at V came to 5 bases and at J to 2 bases, leaving 8 bases not matched to a gene. The CDR3 runs to 16 residues. Germline CDR1 and CDR2: MNHEY and SMNVEV (reference sequence). CDR3 sequence (DNA): TGTGCCAGCAGTGGGACACAGGGGGTACCCTACAATGAGCAGTTCTTC. Protein: CASSGTQGVPYNEQFF.

The rearrangement joins TRBV6-2 or TRBV6-3 to TRBJ1-4; D is possibly TRBD1 (6 bases). V gave up 2 bases and J gave up 7 bases, with 8 bases separating them. This CDR3 is 13 amino acids long. Germline values: CDR1 MNHEY, CDR2 SVGEGT. In nucleotides, the CDR3 is TGTGCCAGCAGTTACGCGACAGGTGAAAAACTGTTTTTT. Residues: CASSYATGEKLFF.

The chain carries TRBV2 and TRBJ2-1; D gene unclear. Germline values: CDR1 SNHLY, CDR2 FYNNEI. V was clipped by 0 bases and J by 7 bases, with 19 bases between them. The CDR3 runs 17 residues. CDR3 bases: TGTGCCAGCAGTGAAGCTGTCGCTGCTAAATCTATGAATGAGCAGTTCTTC. This encodes CASSEAVAAKSMNEQFF.

The chain couples TRBV5-1 to TRBJ2-5, with D perhaps matching TRBD1 (6 bases). Germline CDR1 is SGHRS and CDR2 is YFSETQ. This CDR3 contains 15 residues. Trimming took off 4 bases at V and 2 bases at J, with 15 bases between the two ends. In DNA, the CDR3 is TGCGCCAGCAGCGTTGGGGGCATGAGACAAGAGACCCAGTACTTC. Translation: CASSVGGMRQETQYF.

The V call is TRBV5-1, the J call TRBJ2-1; 8 nucleotides agree with TRBD2. V shed 2 bases and J 7 bases; nucleotides not matched to a gene: 5. Germline loops: CDR1 SGHRS, CDR2 YFSETQ. The CDR3 is 14 amino acids. Written as DNA, the CDR3 is TGCGCCAGCAGCTTCCGGGGGGGTCATAATGAGCAGTTCTTC. Translated, it gives CASSFRGGHNEQFF.

J is TRBJ2-5 and V is TRBV4-3, with a possible D match to TRBD1 (5 bases). From germline, CDR1 is LGHNA and CDR2 YSLEER. This CDR3 comprises 12 residues. V was trimmed by 3 bases and J by 4 bases, leaving 6 bases between them. This chain's CDR3 is CASSHDRETQYF. The DNA of the CDR3 is TGCGCCAGCAGCCACGACAGAGAGACCCAGTACTTC.

The rearrangement uses TRBV7-9 and TRBJ2-3, with a weak D call TRBD1 (5 bases). This CDR3 is 15 amino acids long. Germline values: CDR1 SEHNR, CDR2 FQNEAQ (reference sequence). Trimming cost V 5 bases and J 5 bases, with 17 bases left between them. In DNA, the CDR3 is TGTGCCAGCAGCCTCAACAGTGCCCAGGGAGATACGCAGTATTTT. This encodes CASSLNSAQGDTQYF. Supplemented by reference TRBV7-9 and TRBJ2-3, the full variable domain reads DTGVSQNPRHKITKRGQNVTFRCDPISEHNRLYWYRQTLGQGPEFLTYFQNEAQLEKSRLLSDRFSAERPKGSFSTLEIQRTEQGDSAMYLCASSLNSAQGDTQYFGPGTRLTVL.

The genes are TRBV5-6 and TRBJ1-1; TRBD1 matches at 8 bases. The CDR3 is 16 residues long. Losses at the gene ends were 4 bases for V and 0 bases for J; bases not matched to a gene: 8. Germline CDR1 and CDR2: SGHDT and YYEEEE. The CDR3 bases are TGTGCCAGCAGCAGAGGGGACAGGCTCATGAACACTGAAGCTTTCTTT. Protein product: CASSRGDRLMNTEAFF.

The DNA for the CDR3 is TGTGCCAGCAGTTTAGTACAGGGTGATGGTAGGTTTTTCAATGAGCAGTTCTTC. The encoded protein is CASSLVQGDGRFFNEQFF. The J gene is TRBJ2-1, the V gene TRBV28, with a tentative D call TRBD1 (6 bases). CDR1 MDHEN and CDR2 SYDVKM come from the germline V gene. With 2 bases removed from V and 6 bases from J, the gap between germline ends came to 23 bases. The CDR3 extends over 18 amino acids.

The V and J genes are TRBV18 and TRBJ1-4; D ambiguous. V was trimmed by 1 base and J by 5 bases, leaving 14 bases between them. The CDR3 totals 16 residues. CDR1 and CDR2 from the germline V gene are KGHSH and LQKENI. The CDR3 DNA follows: TGTGCCAGCTCACCACGAGGACTGAGTCCAAATGAAAAACTGTTTTTT. The encoded protein is CASSPRGLSPNEKLFF.

The chain combines TRBV24-1 with TRBJ2-1, with a tentative D call TRBD2 (5 bases). Germline values: CDR1 KGHDR, CDR2 SFDVKD. The V and J ends lost 4 bases and 8 bases respectively, with 20 bases between them. The CDR3 is 16 amino acids. CDR3 protein: CATSESGIKVGDEQFF. DNA for the CDR3: TGTGCCACCAGTGAATCCGGGATCAAGGTTGGGGATGAGCAGTTCTTC.

The chain employs TRBV27 and TRBJ2-7; 7 bases are a match to TRBD1. The CDR3 sequence is 14 residues long. Trimming removed 5 bases from V and 3 bases from J; junction bases left unmatched: 7. CDR1 is MNHEY, CDR2 SMNVEV, per germline (reference sequence). The CDR3 sequence is CASSPGTVSYEQYF. CDR3 DNA sequence: TGTGCCAGCAGTCCGGGGACAGTTAGCTACGAGCAGTACTTC.

The chain links TRBV28 to TRBJ2-5; tentatively, D is TRBD2 (5 bases). CDR1 and CDR2 from the germline V gene are MDHEN and SYDVKM. Trimming pared 5 bases from V and 7 bases from J, leaving 35 bases between. This CDR3 has 20 amino acids. In DNA, the CDR3 is TGTGCCAGCAGTCCCCCCATGGTGGGTACAAGAGGAGGCGGCAAGAGGACCCAGTACTTC. Protein sequence: CASSPPMVGTRGGGKRTQYF.

The chain carries TRBV11-3 and TRBJ2-7, with 7 bases that match TRBD2. The germline gives CDR1 SGHNT, CDR2 YENEEA. With 8 bases clipped from V and 5 bases from J, the junction kept 6 bases outside the gene matches. The CDR3 is 12 residues long. Here the CDR3 DNA reads TGTGCCAGCTCTACGGGAGGAAACGAGCAGTACTTC. Translation: CASSTGGNEQYF. The full variable domain, completed using reference TRBV11-3 and TRBJ2-7, is EAGVVQSPRYKIIEKKQPVAFWCNPISGHNTLYWYLQNLGQGPELLIRYENEEAVDDSQLPKDRFSAERLKGVDSTLKIQPAELGDSAVYLCASSTGGNEQYFGPGTRLTVT.

V and J are TRBV21-1 and TRBJ2-2; the table names TRBD1, a call not compared with the DNA. TRBV21-1 is classified as a pseudogene. The CDR3 spans 14 residues. The CDR3 sequence: CASSTPGGPGELFF. The DNA of the CDR3 is TGTGCCAGCAGCACCCCAGGGGGCCCCGGGGAGCTGTTTTTT.

The chain has TRBV5-1 and TRBJ2-3, with D uncertain. CDR3 size: 16 residues. Germline CDR1 SGHRS, CDR2 YFSETQ. V lost 4 bases and J lost 0, with 15 bases in between. CDR3 DNA sequence: TGCGCCAGCAGCCTATTCTCGGGTGGTAGCACAGATACGCAGTATTTT. Amino acid sequence: CASSLFSGGSTDTQYF.

V is TRBV7-2 and J is TRBJ2-7, with 8 bases that match TRBD2. This CDR3 is 15 amino acids long. J was trimmed by 3 bases and V by 1 base; bases with no gene match: 5. Germline CDR1 is SGHTA and CDR2 is FQGNSA. This CDR3 reads CASSLGGGQSYEQYF. The CDR3 region has the DNA TGTGCCAGCAGCTTAGGCGGGGGGCAAAGCTACGAGCAGTACTTC.

This clone appeared a single time. The genes are TRBV29-1 and TRBJ2-5; maybe TRBD2 (6 bases). CDR3 length: 14 amino acids. Germline V lookup: CDR1 SQVTM, CDR2 ANQGSEA. The germline V and J ends were trimmed by 5 bases and 9 bases, with 22 bases remaining between them. CDR3 loop: CSVRWRGAVLAQYF. Written as DNA, the CDR3 is TGCAGCGTTCGTTGGCGGGGCGCCGTGTTGGCCCAGTACTTC. The full variable domain, in which reference TRBV29-1 and TRBJ2-5 provide the parts outside the CDR3, is SAVISQKPSRDICQRGTSLTIQCQVDSQVTMMFWYRQQPGQSLTLIATANQGSEATYESGFVIDKFPISRPNLTFSTLTVSNMSPEDSSIYLCSVRWRGAVLAQYFGPGTRLLVL.

This clone was picked up one time. The chain couples TRBV5-6 to TRBJ2-7; the D gene is possibly TRBD1 (6 bases). This CDR3 comprises 15 residues. Looked up from germline, CDR1 is SGHDT and CDR2 is YYEEEE. V lost 3 bases and J 0 bases, leaving 13 bases between the germline ends. The CDR3 sequence is CASSSIGQTSYEQYF. CDR3 DNA: TGTGCCAGCAGCTCCATCGGACAGACCTCCTACGAGCAGTACTTC.

This clone was seen a handful of times. V and J are TRBV12-5 and TRBJ1-5; D is possibly TRBD1 (5 bases). CDR3 length equals 17 residues. Trimming removed 6 bases from V and 2 bases from J, with 20 bases in between. The V gene's germline CDR1 is LGHNT and CDR2 FRNRAP. The CDR3 here is CASGHIQGFIGNQPQHF. The CDR3 nucleotides are TGTGCTAGTGGCCACATCCAGGGTTTTATAGGCAATCAGCCCCAGCATTTT.

This clone was found a few times. The genes are TRBV14 and TRBJ1-1; possibly TRBD1 for D (5 bases). This CDR3 comprises 16 residues. V was clipped by 3 bases and J by 3 bases, with 17 bases between them. CDR1 and CDR2 from the germline V gene are SGHDN and FVKESK. CDR3: CASSQGRYGFDTEAFF. CDR3 nucleotide sequence: TGTGCCAGCAGCCAGGGGCGTTATGGTTTTGACACTGAAGCTTTCTTT.

The chain links TRBV6-4 to TRBJ2-1, with D tentatively TRBD2 (6 bases). The CDR3 is 14 residues long. Germline-derived CDR1 and CDR2 are MRHNA and SNTAGT. V was shortened by 10 bases and J by 7 bases, with 20 bases between the two germline ends. CDR3: CATRRDRAGNEQFF. CDR3 bases: TGTGCCACCAGGCGGGACCGAGCTGGGAATGAGCAGTTCTTC.

V and J are TRBV10-1 and TRBJ2-5; 8 nucleotides agree with TRBD1. The V segment lost 3 bases and the J segment 7 bases; nucleotides outside the gene matches: 16. The germline gives CDR1 WNHNN, CDR2 SYGVQD (reference sequence). There are 17 residues in the CDR3. CDR3 amino acids: CASSDPAQTGQDGTQYF. CDR3 bases: TGCGCCAGCAGTGACCCCGCCCAGACGGGACAGGATGGGACCCAGTACTTC.

This chain joins TRBV18 and TRBJ1-6, with D perhaps matching TRBD1 (6 bases). Germline lookup yields CDR1 KGHSH and CDR2 LQKENI. There are 13 residues in the CDR3. Between the trimmed V and J ends, which lost 5 bases and 5 bases, there was a span of 7 bases. This CDR3 reads CASSGQNNSPLHF. For the CDR3, the DNA is TGTGCCAGCTCAGGACAGAATAATTCACCCCTCCACTTT.

This sequence joins TRBV5-8 and TRBJ2-2; D not resolved. There are 15 residues in the CDR3. Trimming took off 4 bases at V and 0 bases at J, with 10 bases between the two ends. CDR1 is SGHTS, CDR2 YDEGEE, per germline. CDR3 sequence reads: CASSPGPTNTGELFF. CDR3 bases: TGTGCCAGCAGCCCCGGTCCTACGAACACCGGGGAGCTGTTTTTT. Filled out from reference TRBV5-8 and TRBJ2-2, the complete variable domain reads EAGVTQSPTHLIKTRGQQATLRCSPISGHTSVYWYQQALGLGLQFLLWYDEGEERNRGNFPPRFSGRQFPNYSSELNVNALELEDSALYLCASSPGPTNTGELFFGEGSRLTVL.

The chain employs TRBV6-5 and TRBJ2-1, with 9 bases aligning to TRBD2. Germline V gene lookup returns CDR1 MNHEY and CDR2 SVGAGI. The CDR3 has 15 residues. V was pared by 0 bases and J by 10 bases, with 7 bases of the junction left unmatched. This CDR3 reads CASSYSAGGPGEQFF. CDR3 in DNA: TGTGCCAGCAGTTACTCGGCGGGAGGGCCCGGGGAGCAGTTCTTC.

V usage is TRBV6-4 and J usage is TRBJ2-3; 8 bases line up with TRBD2. The CDR3 extends over 15 amino acids. Germline assignment: CDR1 MRHNA and CDR2 SNTAGT. V trimming: 3 bases; J trimming: 4 bases; junction bases outside the gene matches: 6. Written as DNA, the CDR3 is TGTGCCAGCAGTGATGGTCGGGGGGGCGCAGATACGCAGTATTTT. This translates into CASSDGRGGADTQYF.

The V gene is TRBV28, the J gene TRBJ2-3, with unresolved D. There are 13 residues in the CDR3. Trimming left V 5 bases short and J 4 bases short, with 10 bases between. The germline CDR1 and CDR2 sequences are MDHEN and SYDVKM. The CDR3 region is CASSQDSPDTQYF. DNA for the CDR3: TGTGCCAGCAGTCAGGATTCTCCAGATACGCAGTATTTT. The full variable domain, with the rest looked up from reference TRBV28 and TRBJ2-3, is DVKVTQSSRYLVKRTGEKVFLECVQDMDHENMFWYRQDPGLGLRLIYFSYDVKMKEKGDIPEGYSVSREKKERFSLILESASTNQTSMYLCASSQDSPDTQYFGPGTRLTVL.

The J gene is TRBJ2-5, the V gene TRBV6-4; D is ambiguous. The CDR3 runs to 13 residues. V lost 3 bases and J 3 bases, leaving 8 bases between the germline ends. The germline gives CDR1 MRHNA, CDR2 SNTAGT. The CDR3: CASSERPKETQYF. The CDR3 DNA sequence: TGTGCCAGCAGTGAGAGGCCGAAAGAGACCCAGTACTTC.

The chain joins TRBV21-1 to TRBJ2-7; no DNA check was done on the table's D call, TRBD2. TRBV21-1 is a pseudogene locus. The CDR3 sequence is 15 residues long. The CDR3 nucleotides read TGTGCCAGCAGCAAAGTTACCCGACTAGTAGACGAGCAGTACTTC. Protein sequence: CASSKVTRLVDEQYF.